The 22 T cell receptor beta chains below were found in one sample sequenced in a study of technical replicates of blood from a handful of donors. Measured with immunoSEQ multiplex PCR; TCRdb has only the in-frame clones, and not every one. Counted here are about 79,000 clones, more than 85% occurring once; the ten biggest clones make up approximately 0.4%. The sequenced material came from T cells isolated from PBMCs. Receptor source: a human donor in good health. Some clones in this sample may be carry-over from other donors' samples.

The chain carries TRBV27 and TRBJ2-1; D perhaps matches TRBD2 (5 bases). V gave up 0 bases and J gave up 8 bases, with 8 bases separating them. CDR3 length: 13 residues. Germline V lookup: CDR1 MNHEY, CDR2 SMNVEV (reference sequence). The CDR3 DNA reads TGTGCCAGCAGTTTATCCCGGGGTTATGAGCAGTTCTTC. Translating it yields CASSLSRGYEQFF.

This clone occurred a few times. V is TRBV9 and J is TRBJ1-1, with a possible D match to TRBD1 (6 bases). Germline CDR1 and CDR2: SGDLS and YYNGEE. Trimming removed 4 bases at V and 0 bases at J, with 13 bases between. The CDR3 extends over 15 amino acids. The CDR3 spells CASSPDSGMNTEAFF. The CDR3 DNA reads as TGTGCCAGCAGCCCGGACAGTGGGATGAACACTGAAGCTTTCTTT.

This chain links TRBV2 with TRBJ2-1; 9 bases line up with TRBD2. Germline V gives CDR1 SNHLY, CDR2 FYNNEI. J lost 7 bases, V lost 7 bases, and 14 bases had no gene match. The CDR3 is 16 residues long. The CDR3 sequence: CASKYPWAGGANEQFF. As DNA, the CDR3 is TGTGCCAGCAAATACCCCTGGGCGGGAGGGGCAAATGAGCAGTTCTTC.

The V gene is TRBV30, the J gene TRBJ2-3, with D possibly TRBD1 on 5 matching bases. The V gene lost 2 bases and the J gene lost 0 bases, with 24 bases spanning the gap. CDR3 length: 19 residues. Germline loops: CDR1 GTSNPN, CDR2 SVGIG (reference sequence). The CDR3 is CAWSPYRQSGATSTDTQYF. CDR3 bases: TGTGCCTGGAGTCCTTATAGACAGTCTGGAGCCACTAGCACAGATACGCAGTATTTT.

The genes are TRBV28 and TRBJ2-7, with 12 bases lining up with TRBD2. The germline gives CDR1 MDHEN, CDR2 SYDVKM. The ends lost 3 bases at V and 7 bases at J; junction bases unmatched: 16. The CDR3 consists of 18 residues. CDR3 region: CASSFTGGLAGGPGEQYF. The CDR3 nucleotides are TGTGCCAGCAGTTTCACCGGGGGCCTAGCGGGAGGGCCGGGGGAGCAGTACTTC.

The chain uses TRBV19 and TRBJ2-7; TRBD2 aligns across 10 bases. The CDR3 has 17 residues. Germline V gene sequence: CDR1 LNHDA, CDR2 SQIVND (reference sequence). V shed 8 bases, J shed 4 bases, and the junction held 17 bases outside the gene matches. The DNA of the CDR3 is TGTGCCAGTGGGCTAGCGGGAGCCTCCAACTCTCCTTACGAGCAGTACTTC. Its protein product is CASGLAGASNSPYEQYF.

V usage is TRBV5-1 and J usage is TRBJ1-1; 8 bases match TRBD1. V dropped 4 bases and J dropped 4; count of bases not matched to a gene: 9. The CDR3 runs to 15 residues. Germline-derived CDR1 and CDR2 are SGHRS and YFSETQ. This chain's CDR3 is CASSIGQGEFTEAFF. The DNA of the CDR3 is TGCGCCAGCAGCATAGGACAGGGAGAGTTCACTGAAGCTTTCTTT.

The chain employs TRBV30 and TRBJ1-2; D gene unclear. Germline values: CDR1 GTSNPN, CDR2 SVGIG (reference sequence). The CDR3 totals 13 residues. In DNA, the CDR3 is TGTGCAACCCCCAATACAGTTAACTATGGCTACACCTTC. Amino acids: CATPNTVNYGYTF.

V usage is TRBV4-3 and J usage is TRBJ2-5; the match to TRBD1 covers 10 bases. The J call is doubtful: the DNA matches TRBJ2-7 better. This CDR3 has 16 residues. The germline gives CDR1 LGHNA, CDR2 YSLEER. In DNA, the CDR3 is TGCGCCAGCAGCCAATCTGTGTGGACAGGGGGATACGAGCAGTACTTC. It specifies CASSQSVWTGGYEQYF.

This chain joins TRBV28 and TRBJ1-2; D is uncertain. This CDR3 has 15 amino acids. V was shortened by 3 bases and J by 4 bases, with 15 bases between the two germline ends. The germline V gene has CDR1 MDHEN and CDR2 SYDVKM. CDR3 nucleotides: TGTGCCAGCAGTTTGATACTGACTGCACCCTATGGCTACACCTTC. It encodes CASSLILTAPYGYTF.

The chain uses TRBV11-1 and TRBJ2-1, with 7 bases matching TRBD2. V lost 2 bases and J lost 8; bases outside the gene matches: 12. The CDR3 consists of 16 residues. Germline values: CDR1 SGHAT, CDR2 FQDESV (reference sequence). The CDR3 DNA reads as TGTGCCAGCAGCTTACTCGCGGGAGAAGGGTCCGATGAGCAGTTCTTC. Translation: CASSLLAGEGSDEQFF.

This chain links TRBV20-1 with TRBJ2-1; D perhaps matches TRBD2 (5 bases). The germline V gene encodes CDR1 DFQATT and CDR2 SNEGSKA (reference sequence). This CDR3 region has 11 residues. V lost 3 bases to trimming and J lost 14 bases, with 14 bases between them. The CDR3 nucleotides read TGCAGTGCTAGGAGGAGGCAAGCCGAGTTCTTC. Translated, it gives CSARRRQAEFF.

The DNA for the CDR3 is TGCGCCAGCCGGCCGACAATTAGCAATCAGCCCCAGCATTTT. Residues: CASRPTISNQPQHF. The chain recombines TRBV10-2 with TRBJ1-5; D gene unclear. CDR1 and CDR2 from the germline V gene are WSHSY and SAAADI. The CDR3 loop spans 14 amino acids. V was clipped by 8 bases and J by 0 bases, with 11 bases between them.

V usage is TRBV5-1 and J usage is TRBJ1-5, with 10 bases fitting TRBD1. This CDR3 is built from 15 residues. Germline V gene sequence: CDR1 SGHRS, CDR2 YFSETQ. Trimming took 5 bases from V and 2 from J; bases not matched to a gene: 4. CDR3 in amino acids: CASRRTGGGNQPQHF. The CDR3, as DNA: TGCGCCAGCAGAAGGACAGGGGGTGGCAATCAGCCCCAGCATTTT. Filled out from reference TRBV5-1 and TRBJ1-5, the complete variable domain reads KAGVTQTPRYLIKTRGQQVTLSCSPISGHRSVSWYQQTPGQGLQFLFEYFSETQRNKGNFPGRFSGRQFSNSRSEMNVSTLELGDSALYLCASRRTGGGNQPQHFGDGTRLSIL.

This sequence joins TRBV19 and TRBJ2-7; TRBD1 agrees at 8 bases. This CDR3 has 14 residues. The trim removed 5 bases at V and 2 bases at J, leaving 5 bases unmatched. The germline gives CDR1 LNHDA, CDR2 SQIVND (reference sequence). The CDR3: CASSWTGSPYEQYF. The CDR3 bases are TGTGCCAGTAGTTGGACAGGGTCCCCCTACGAGCAGTACTTC.

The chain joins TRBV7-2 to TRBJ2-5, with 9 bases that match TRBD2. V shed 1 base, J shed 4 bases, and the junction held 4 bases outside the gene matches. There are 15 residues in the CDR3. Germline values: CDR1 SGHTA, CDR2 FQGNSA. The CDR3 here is CASSLGSGRRETQYF. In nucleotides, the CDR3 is TGTGCCAGCAGCTTAGGTAGCGGGAGAAGAGAGACCCAGTACTTC.

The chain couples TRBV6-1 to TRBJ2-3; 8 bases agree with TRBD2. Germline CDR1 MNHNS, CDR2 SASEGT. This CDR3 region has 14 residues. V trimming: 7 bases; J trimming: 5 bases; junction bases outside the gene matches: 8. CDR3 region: CASIYSGKLDTQYF. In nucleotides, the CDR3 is TGTGCCAGCATCTATAGCGGGAAATTAGATACGCAGTATTTT.

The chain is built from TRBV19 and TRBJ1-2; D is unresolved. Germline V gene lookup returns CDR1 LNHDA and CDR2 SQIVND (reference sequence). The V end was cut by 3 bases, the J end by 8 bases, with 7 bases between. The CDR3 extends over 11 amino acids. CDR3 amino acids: CASSISWGYTF. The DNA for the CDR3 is TGTGCCAGTAGTATTAGCTGGGGCTACACCTTC. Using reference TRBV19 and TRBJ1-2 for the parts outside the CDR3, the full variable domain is DGGITQSPKYLFRKEGQNVTLSCEQNLNHDAMYWYRQDPGQGLRLIYYSQIVNDFQKGDIAEGYSVSREKKESFPLTVTSAQKNPTAFYLCASSISWGYTFGSGTRLTVV.

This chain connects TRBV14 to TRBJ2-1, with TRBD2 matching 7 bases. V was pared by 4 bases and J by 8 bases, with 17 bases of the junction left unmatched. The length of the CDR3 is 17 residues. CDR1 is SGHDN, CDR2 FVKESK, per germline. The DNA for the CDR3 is TGTGCCAGCAGCCGCTCTCTGGGGAGGGCCTTTTGGGATGAGCAGTTCTTC. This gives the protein CASSRSLGRAFWDEQFF.

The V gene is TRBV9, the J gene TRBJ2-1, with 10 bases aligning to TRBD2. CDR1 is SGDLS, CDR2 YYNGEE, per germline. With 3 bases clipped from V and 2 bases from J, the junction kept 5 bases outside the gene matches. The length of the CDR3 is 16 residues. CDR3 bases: TGTGCCAGCAGCGCTAAAGGACTAGCGGCCTACAATGAGCAGTTCTTC. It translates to CASSAKGLAAYNEQFF.

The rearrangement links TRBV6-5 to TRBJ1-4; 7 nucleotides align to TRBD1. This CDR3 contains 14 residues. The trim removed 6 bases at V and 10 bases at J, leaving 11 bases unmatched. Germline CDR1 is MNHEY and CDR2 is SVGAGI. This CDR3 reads CASSRTTGAGKLFF. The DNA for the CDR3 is TGTGCCAGCAGCCGGACCACAGGGGCCGGAAAACTGTTTTTT.

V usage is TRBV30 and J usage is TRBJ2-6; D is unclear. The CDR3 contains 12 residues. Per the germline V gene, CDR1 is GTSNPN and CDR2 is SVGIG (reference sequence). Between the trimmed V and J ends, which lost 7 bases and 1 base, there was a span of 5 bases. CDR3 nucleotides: TGTGCCTCCCCATCTGGGGCCAACGTCCTGACTTTC. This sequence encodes CASPSGANVLTF.